This T cell receptor beta chain was identified in a study of T cell changes during pregnancy in multiple sclerosis. The data were produced by immunoSEQ multiplex PCR, yet TCRdb's version contains in-frame clones alone and is incomplete. Of approximately 84,000 clones in the sample, approximately 94% were seen once. Looked up from germline, CDR1 is SGDLS and CDR2 is YYNGEE. V lost 0 bases to trimming and J lost 3 bases, with 13 bases between them. The CDR3 length is 15 residues. The rearrangement links TRBV9 to TRBJ2-7; D remains ambiguous. The clonotype originates from a female donor with multiple sclerosis, enrolled in a pregnancy study. Sequenced here: peripheral blood, sampled in the third trimester of pregnancy. The CDR3 DNA is TGTGCCAGCAGCGTAGGGAGCATTCCCCTCTACGAGCAGTACTTC. It yields the protein CASSVGSIPLYEQYF.